The entry that follows covers one TCR beta chain sequence. Trimming removed 1 base from V and 2 bases from J; junction bases left unmatched: 10. This CDR3 is built from 19 residues. Germline values: CDR1 LGHNA, CDR2 YSLEER. The data belong to a study of OX40 agonist ivuxolimab in advanced cancers. Here immunoSEQ multiplex PCR was the method, and the copy in TCRdb shows in-frame clones only, minus some. The sample comprises tens of thousands of clones, roughly 84% of which are singletons, and 0.6% to 0.8% rests with the top ten. This chain connects TRBV4-3 to TRBJ2-1; 11 positions agree with TRBD2. The clonotype was recovered from an adult with an advanced solid tumor such as melanoma, head and neck, liver or kidney cancer. Material: CD4+ or CD8+ T cells sorted from blood, obtained in a trial of the OX40 agonist ivuxolimab. CDR3 nucleotide sequence: TGCGCCAGCAGCCAAGCACTAGCGGGGGCTCGGATTGCCTACAATGAGCAGTTCTTC. Translation gives CASSQALAGARIAYNEQFF.